This TCR beta chain was captured by sequencing in a study of blood T cell repertoires in COVID-19. Study context: The analysed material was cDNA or gDNA that came from T cells, B-cell-depleted T cells, or PBMCs.

The V end lost 2 bases, the J end lost 2 bases, and 8 bases lay between the germline ends. CDR3 length: 14 residues. Germline CDR1 reads MNHNY; CDR2 reads SVGAGI (reference sequence). Original data processing: Counts of nucleated cells, estimated from reference gene primer amplification, were obtained. The assay was immunoSEQ multiplex PCR, and TCRdb's table has in-frame clones only and misses some. V and J calls plus clone size are reproduced from that table; the DNA served to infer D and trimming. The data show over 120,000 clones, around 89% seen once. V and J are TRBV6-6 and TRBJ2-3, with D perhaps TRBD1 (5 bases). The sequenced sample consisted of peripheral blood. This receptor was identified in a man in his 60s with active or convalescent COVID-19. Here the CDR3 reads CASSYPGHTDTQYF. CDR3 coding DNA: TGTGCCAGCAGTTACCCAGGGCACACAGATACGCAGTATTTT.